Each of the 10 T cell receptor beta chains below was sequenced from the same sample in a study of blood T cell repertoires in COVID-19. Sequencing was performed with immunoSEQ multiplex PCR; in TCRdb, only in-frame clones are kept and a portion is missing. The sample records a few hundred thousand clones, nearly 90% being singletons. The source material was PBMCs or T cells enriched from blood (not recorded which). All receptors derive from a woman younger than 45 who had recovered from COVID-19.

The chain combines TRBV4-1 with TRBJ2-1, with 10 positions matching TRBD1. There are 17 residues in the CDR3. V shed 3 bases, J shed 1 base, and the junction held 6 bases outside the gene matches. CDR1 and CDR2 (germline): MGHRA, YSYEKL. The CDR3 bases are TGCGCCAGCAGCCAGGGGACAGGGGAAGGGTCCTACAATGAGCAGTTCTTC. This codes for CASSQGTGEGSYNEQFF.

The gene calls are TRBV19 and TRBJ1-5; possibly TRBD1 for D (6 bases). The length of the CDR3 is 15 residues. The germline V gene has CDR1 LNHDA and CDR2 SQIVND (reference sequence). Deletions cut 5 bases from V and 6 bases from J, with 17 bases between. The CDR3 is CASSPWGGAAQPQHF. The CDR3, as DNA: TGTGCCAGTAGTCCGTGGGGGGGGGCAGCTCAGCCCCAGCATTTT.

In its sample, this clone was seen many times. This rearrangement joins TRBV10-2 to TRBJ2-1; D remains unclear. The germline V gene encodes CDR1 WSHSY and CDR2 SAAADI. The V gene lost 3 bases and the J gene lost 0 bases, with 6 bases spanning the gap. The CDR3 is 14 residues long. The CDR3, as DNA: TGCGCCAGCAGTGACGCTAGCTCCTACAATGAGCAGTTCTTC. Residues: CASSDASSYNEQFF.

The chain joins TRBV25-1 to TRBJ2-7; 7 positions match TRBD1. The CDR3 is 14 residues long. In germline, CDR1 is MGHDK, CDR2 SYGVNS. Trimming at V came to 8 bases and at J to 0 bases, leaving 7 bases not matched to a gene. In nucleotides, the CDR3 is TGTGCCAGCTCAATCCGGGACAGCTCCTACGAGCAGTACTTC. It encodes CASSIRDSSYEQYF.

In its sample, this clone was seen a few times. The genes are TRBV27 and TRBJ1-5, with D possibly being TRBD1 (5 bases). V was pared by 2 bases and J by 5 bases, with 7 bases between. The CDR3 extends over 13 amino acids. Per germline, CDR1 MNHEY and CDR2 SMNVEV (reference sequence). The CDR3 region has the DNA TGTGCCAGCAGTTTACAGGGTTATCAGCCCCAGCATTTT. Its protein is CASSLQGYQPQHF.

The gene calls are TRBV6-4 and TRBJ1-5; D perhaps matches TRBD1 (5 bases). Trimming removed 11 bases at V and 3 bases at J, with 23 bases between. Germline CDR1 MRHNA, CDR2 SNTAGT. The CDR3 has 16 residues. Written as DNA, the CDR3 is TGTGCCCAAATGGAGGGGTGGCGGGACTCCAATCAGCCCCAGCATTTT. As protein: CAQMEGWRDSNQPQHF.

Regarding this clone: The junction does not match germline at one end; this may be a read error. The rearrangement links TRBV7-7 to TRBJ2-5; 9 bases align to TRBD2. CDR3 size: 15 residues. Germline V gene sequence: CDR1 SSHAT, CDR2 FNYEAQ (reference sequence). In nucleotides, the CDR3 is TGTGCTAGCAGCTTACGGCGGGGGGGGGAAGAGACCCAGTACTTC. Its translation: CASSLRRGGEETQYF.

This chain connects TRBV19 to TRBJ1-1; maybe TRBD1 (5 bases). This CDR3 is built from 15 residues. The germline V gene encodes CDR1 LNHDA and CDR2 SQIVND (reference sequence). V was shortened by 0 bases and J by 3 bases, with 11 bases between the two germline ends. The CDR3 sequence: CASSIEGRPDTEAFF. DNA for the CDR3: TGTGCCAGTAGTATAGAGGGGCGGCCGGACACTGAAGCTTTCTTT.

V and J are TRBV5-1 and TRBJ2-1; 7 bases map to TRBD1. Per the germline V gene, CDR1 is SGHRS and CDR2 is YFSETQ. This CDR3 is 16 amino acids long. After removal of 4 bases from V and 4 bases from J, the junction contained 11 bases not matched to a gene. The CDR3 is CASSAYGRQGYNEQFF. The CDR3 bases are TGCGCCAGCAGCGCATATGGGAGACAGGGTTACAATGAGCAGTTCTTC.

The V and J genes are TRBV27 and TRBJ1-6; D remains unclear. The CDR3 has 14 amino acids. With 2 bases removed from V and 6 bases from J, the gap between germline ends came to 8 bases. From germline, CDR1 is MNHEY and CDR2 SMNVEV (reference sequence). The CDR3 loop reads CASSLGSFNSPLHF. The CDR3 DNA reads as TGTGCCAGCAGTTTAGGCAGTTTTAATTCACCCCTCCACTTT.